What follows are 17 T cell receptor beta chains derived from one specimen sequenced in a study of blood T cell repertoires in COVID-19. Profiled with immunoSEQ multiplex PCR; TCRdb holds only in-frame clones, not every one. In the table there are around 16,000 clones, approximately 86% of which are singletons. Sequencing was carried out using peripheral blood. Every receptor here comes from a human donor in a cohort sampled during active COVID-19.

Turning to this clone: A junction boundary mismatches the germline segment, possibly from a read error. The V gene is TRBV9, the J gene TRBJ2-1; D possibly corresponds to TRBD1 (6 bases). Germline CDR1 SGDLS, CDR2 YYNGEE. CDR3 length: 15 residues. The CDR3 here is CASSSRTDAPNQQFF. The CDR3, as DNA: TGTGCCAGCAGCTCCCGGACAGATGCGCCCAATCAGCAGTTCTTC.

The rearrangement uses TRBV4-1 and TRBJ2-1; TRBD2 aligns across 11 bases. CDR1 is MGHRA and CDR2 is YSYEKL in the germline V gene. With 4 bases clipped from V and 6 bases from J, the junction kept 8 bases outside the gene matches. This CDR3 spans 16 amino acids. DNA of the CDR3: TGCGCCAGCAGCCCGCCTAGCGGGGGGCGATCCAATGAGCAGTTCTTC. It encodes CASSPPSGGRSNEQFF.

The chain recombines TRBV3-1 (or the pseudogene TRBV3-2) with TRBJ1-5; weak D call: TRBD1 (5 bases). The V gene lost 3 bases and the J gene lost 4 bases, with 13 bases spanning the gap. The germline V gene has CDR1 LGHDT and CDR2 YNNKEL (reference sequence). The CDR3 length is 15 residues. Written as DNA, the CDR3 is TGTGCCAGCAGCCATGGCCAGGGACTTAATCAGCCCCAGCATTTT. Protein product: CASSHGQGLNQPQHF.

The rearrangement links TRBV5-6 to TRBJ2-5, with D perhaps TRBD2 (6 bases). V shed 2 bases and J shed 2 bases, with 10 bases lying between them. The CDR3 is 14 amino acids. Per germline, CDR1 SGHDT and CDR2 YYEEEE. Written as DNA, the CDR3 is TGTGCCAGCAGCTTTAGCGGTGCGCAAGAGACCCAGTACTTC. Amino acid sequence: CASSFSGAQETQYF.

The chain recombines TRBV4-1 with TRBJ2-7; D is uncertain. The CDR3 is 14 residues long. Trimming left V 0 bases short and J 2 bases short, with 8 bases between. Germline CDR1 is MGHRA and CDR2 is YSYEKL. This chain's CDR3 is CASSQDQVTYEQYF. As DNA, the CDR3 is TGCGCCAGCAGCCAAGACCAGGTTACCTACGAGCAGTACTTC.

This chain joins TRBV18 and TRBJ2-7; 7 bases line up with TRBD1. Germline V gives CDR1 KGHSH, CDR2 LQKENI. J lost 5 bases, V lost 6 bases, and 10 bases had no gene match. The CDR3 runs 14 residues. CDR3 residues: CASSLGTEGHEQYF. Here the CDR3 DNA reads TGTGCCAGCTCCCTGGGGACAGAGGGACACGAGCAGTACTTC.

The rearrangement uses TRBV6-2 or TRBV6-3 and TRBJ1-4, with 7 bases fitting TRBD1. CDR3 length equals 15 residues. CDR1 is MNHEY, CDR2 SVGEGT, per germline. The V and J ends lost 2 bases and 8 bases, in that order; junction bases with no gene match: 8. The CDR3 loop is CASSYPGQVSEKLFF. DNA of the CDR3: TGTGCCAGCAGTTACCCAGGACAGGTTTCGGAAAAACTGTTTTTT.

J is TRBJ1-6 and V is TRBV7-9; 8 nucleotides agree with TRBD1. J lost 7 bases, V lost 3 bases, and 5 bases had no gene match. Germline values: CDR1 SEHNR, CDR2 FQNEAQ (reference sequence). CDR3 length equals 15 residues. CDR3 bases: TGTGCCAGCAGCTTTGCAGGGGGCCAGAATTCACCCCTCCACTTT. Its translation: CASSFAGGQNSPLHF.

This clone has only a few counts. This rearrangement joins TRBV2 to TRBJ2-1; 11 nucleotides align to TRBD2. Germline values: CDR1 SNHLY, CDR2 FYNNEI. The ends lost 6 bases at V and 5 bases at J; junction bases unmatched: 9. The CDR3 contains 16 residues. CDR3 coding DNA: TGTGCCAGCAGAAATAGCGGGGGGGCCGTAAACAATGAGCAGTTCTTC. It codes for CASRNSGGAVNNEQFF. The full variable domain, its missing parts supplied by reference TRBV2 and TRBJ2-1, is EPEVTQTPSHQVTQMGQEVILRCVPISNHLYFYWYRQILGQKVEFLVSFYNNEISEKSEIFDDQFSVERPDGSNFTLKIRSTKLEDSAMYFCASRNSGGAVNNEQFFGPGTRLTVL.

The chain recombines TRBV4-3 with TRBJ1-5, with no clear D. The V end was cut by 0 bases, the J end by 4 bases, with 10 bases between. There are 15 residues in the CDR3. Germline CDR1 is LGHNA and CDR2 is YSLEER. CDR3 amino acids: CASSQERQLNQPQHF. As DNA, the CDR3 is TGCGCCAGCAGCCAAGAGCGACAATTGAATCAGCCCCAGCATTTT.

The chain couples TRBV12-3 or TRBV12-4 to TRBJ1-5; 7 positions agree with TRBD1. Trimming at V came to 5 bases and at J to 12 bases, leaving 7 bases not matched to a gene. The CDR3 has 12 amino acids. CDR3 coding DNA: TGTGCCAGCAGTCCCAGACAGGGACTCCAGCATTTT. It specifies CASSPRQGLQHF.

The V gene is TRBV6-1, the J gene TRBJ2-4; a weak D match, TRBD2 (5 bases). Germline values: CDR1 MNHNS, CDR2 SASEGT. The V and J ends lost 3 bases and 3 bases respectively, with 18 bases between them. The CDR3 consists of 17 residues. The CDR3 region is CASSDGRWRVGKNIQYF. CDR3 sequence (DNA): TGTGCCAGCAGTGATGGCCGCTGGCGGGTGGGCAAAAACATTCAGTACTTC.

This rearrangement joins TRBV19 to TRBJ1-2, with 7 bases matching TRBD1. The trim removed 5 bases at V and 6 bases at J, leaving 9 bases unmatched. This CDR3 has 14 residues. Germline V gene data show CDR1 as LNHDA and CDR2 as SQIVND (reference sequence). CDR3 amino acids: CASSPRDSFHGYTF. The CDR3 nucleotides are TGTGCCAGTAGTCCCCGGGACAGTTTCCATGGCTACACCTTC. The full variable domain, its missing parts supplied by reference TRBV19 and TRBJ1-2, is DGGITQSPKYLFRKEGQNVTLSCEQNLNHDAMYWYRQDPGQGLRLIYYSQIVNDFQKGDIAEGYSVSREKKESFPLTVTSAQKNPTAFYLCASSPRDSFHGYTFGSGTRLTVV.

This chain uses TRBV27 with TRBJ1-3; 10 bases align to TRBD1. Germline CDR1 and CDR2: MNHEY and SMNVEV (reference sequence). The CDR3 spans 18 residues. V dropped 5 bases and J dropped 0; count of bases not matched to a gene: 10. CDR3 loop: CASSRRVGQGISGNTIYF. CDR3 in DNA: TGTGCCAGCAGTCGCCGGGTGGGACAGGGGATCTCTGGAAACACCATATATTTT.

This clone appeared a single time. The genes are TRBV15 and TRBJ2-3; 11 nucleotides agree with TRBD2. With 3 bases clipped from V and 2 bases from J, the junction kept 4 bases outside the gene matches. Germline V CDR1 and CDR2: LNHNV, YYDKDF (reference sequence). CDR3 length equals 16 residues. The CDR3 protein is CATSRGSGGATDTQYF. Written as DNA, the CDR3 is TGTGCCACCAGCAGGGGTAGCGGGGGGGCCACAGATACGCAGTATTTT.

The rearrangement uses TRBV5-4 and TRBJ2-2, with D unresolved. Germline V gives CDR1 SGHNT, CDR2 YYREEE (reference sequence). Trimming took off 4 bases at V and 5 bases at J, with 6 bases between the two ends. This CDR3 has 12 residues. CDR3: CASSVVTGELFF. The CDR3 nucleotides are TGTGCCAGCAGCGTCGTAACCGGGGAGCTGTTTTTT.

J is TRBJ2-4 and V is TRBV14; D is unclear. The CDR3 is 13 residues long. Looked up from germline, CDR1 is SGHDN and CDR2 is FVKESK. The ends were cut back, 4 bases at V and 9 bases at J, with 13 bases in the middle. The CDR3 nucleotides read TGTGCCAGCAGCCCCCAAATGACGGGCATTCAGTACTTC. This translates into CASSPQMTGIQYF.